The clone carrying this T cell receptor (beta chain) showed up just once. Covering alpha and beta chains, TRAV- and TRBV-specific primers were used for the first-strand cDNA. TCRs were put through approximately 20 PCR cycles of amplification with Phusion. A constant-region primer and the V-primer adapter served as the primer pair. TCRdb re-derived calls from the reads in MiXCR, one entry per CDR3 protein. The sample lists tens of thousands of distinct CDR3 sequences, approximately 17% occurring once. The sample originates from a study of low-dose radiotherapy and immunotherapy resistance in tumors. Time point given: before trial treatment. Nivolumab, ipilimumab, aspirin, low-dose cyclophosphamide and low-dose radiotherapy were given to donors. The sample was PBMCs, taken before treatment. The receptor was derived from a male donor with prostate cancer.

CDR3 DNA: TGTGCCAGCAAATTTGGTTCTAGCACAGATACGCAGTATTTT. Its translation is CASKFGSSTDTQYF. The chain joins TRBV6-2 or TRBV6-3 to TRBJ2-3, with D uncertain. The length of the CDR3 is 14 residues. Germline lookup yields CDR1 MNHEY and CDR2 SVGEGT. V was trimmed by 7 bases and J by 0 bases, leaving 11 bases between them.